This T cell receptor beta chain appears in the sequencing data of a study of T-cell memory formation after mild COVID-19. Study overall: Clusters of TCRs were largely donor specific.

Study-wide results and caveats: Pre-infection memory harbored some responding clones, suggesting cross-reactive memory joined. CD4+ clones that contracted lay mainly in CM and EM; CD8+ ones lay in EMRA.

TCRdb itself ran the 5' RACE reads through MiXCR, one entry per CDR3 protein. The sample has roughly 130,000 distinct CDR3 sequences; around 6.3% are singletons. This clonotype was counted between two and nine times. What it binds is not known. This CDR3 is built from 17 residues. The junction had 8 bases not matched to a gene; V was cut back by 3 bases and J by 3 bases. Germline lookup yields CDR1 LGHNA and CDR2 YSLEER. Source material: PBMCs or a T cell subset sorted from them (not recorded which). This receptor was obtained from an adult woman who had mild COVID-19 (a few samples of this study predate the infection). Cell type and time point are not known. The gene calls are TRBV4-3 and TRBJ2-3; TRBD2 matches 11 bases. This CDR3 reads CASSHAQTSGITDTQYF. Here the CDR3 DNA reads TGCGCCAGCAGCCACGCCCAGACTAGCGGGATAACAGATACGCAGTATTTT.